The 16 T cell receptor beta chains below come from one sample, sequenced in a study of CD8+ T cells in alopecia areata. As the sequencing template, cDNA was produced by extracting RNA and reverse transcribing it. Sequencing used immunoSEQ multiplex PCR; TCRdb keeps in-frame clones, though not all of them. The sample lists about 110,000 clones; under 65% were seen once. Sample: NKG2D-low CD8+ T cells sorted from blood. The receptors derive from a human donor with alopecia areata.

This rearrangement joins TRBV19 to TRBJ1-2; D remains ambiguous. The V end was cut by 5 bases, the J end by 5 bases, with 18 bases between. The germline V gene has CDR1 LNHDA and CDR2 SQIVND (reference sequence). This CDR3 contains 15 residues. Written as DNA, the CDR3 is TGTGCCAGTAGTGCCGACCTAAACCCCCAGTATGGCTACACCTTC. Protein sequence: CASSADLNPQYGYTF.

This chain connects TRBV25-1 to TRBJ2-7, with D unclear. CDR3 length equals 13 residues. The V gene's germline CDR1 is MGHDK and CDR2 SYGVNS. With 4 bases removed from V and 3 bases from J, the gap between germline ends came to 10 bases. CDR3 residues: CASSAPPNYEQYF. DNA of the CDR3: TGTGCCAGCAGTGCTCCTCCCAACTACGAGCAGTACTTC.

This sequence joins TRBV7-9 and TRBJ1-2; TRBD1 matches 7 bases. Germline CDR1 and CDR2: SEHNR and FQNEAQ (reference sequence). The CDR3 consists of 15 residues. Unmatched junction bases numbered 14, after V lost 5 bases and J lost 8 bases. The CDR3 reads CASSRLSGGLGGYTF. CDR3 nucleotide sequence: TGTGCCAGCAGCCGACTCTCAGGGGGGCTGGGAGGCTACACCTTC. Together with reference TRBV7-9 and TRBJ1-2, the CDR3 gives the full variable domain: DTGVSQNPRHKITKRGQNVTFRCDPISEHNRLYWYRQTLGQGPEFLTYFQNEAQLEKSRLLSDRFSAERPKGSFSTLEIQRTEQGDSAMYLCASSRLSGGLGGYTFGSGTRLTVV.

J is TRBJ2-2 and V is TRBV29-1, with 9 bases fitting TRBD1. The germline V gene encodes CDR1 SQVTM and CDR2 ANQGSEA. Trimming cost V 6 bases and J 6 bases; bases outside gene matches: 8. This CDR3 spans 14 amino acids. The DNA of the CDR3 is TGCAGCGTGAGACAGGGGGTTGGGGCCGGGGAGCTGTTTTTT. It specifies CSVRQGVGAGELFF.

This clone appeared a single time. The gene calls are TRBV7-9 and TRBJ2-7; TRBD1 matches 11 bases. CDR3 size: 15 residues. Germline V gene sequence: CDR1 SEHNR, CDR2 FQNEAQ (reference sequence). The ends lost 6 bases at V and 7 bases at J; junction bases unmatched: 11. CDR3 DNA sequence: TGTGCCAGCAGACCCGCTGGACAGGGGGCTGGGGAGCAGTACTTC. Encoded protein: CASRPAGQGAGEQYF.

The genes are TRBV5-6 and TRBJ2-6; TRBD2 is a possible D gene (6 bases). Germline V gene sequence: CDR1 SGHDT, CDR2 YYEEEE. CDR3 length equals 18 residues. The V end was cut by 0 bases, the J end by 0 bases, with 13 bases between. CDR3 residues: CASSLGAEGSSGANVLTF. The CDR3 DNA reads TGTGCCAGCAGCTTGGGGGCGGAGGGAAGCTCTGGGGCCAACGTCCTGACTTTC.

V and J are TRBV7-9 and TRBJ2-1, with D possibly matching TRBD2 (6 bases). The length of the CDR3 is 15 residues. CDR1 is SEHNR, CDR2 FQNEAQ, per germline (reference sequence). Trimming took off 7 bases at V and 0 bases at J, with 13 bases between the two ends. CDR3 coding DNA: TGTGCCAGCATCGACCGGGGGAGCTCCTACAATGAGCAGTTCTTC. Translating it yields CASIDRGSSYNEQFF.

The V call is TRBV2, the J call TRBJ2-7; D not certain. The CDR3 spans 11 residues. V gave up 4 bases and J gave up 9 bases, with 10 bases separating them. Germline assignment: CDR1 SNHLY and CDR2 FYNNEI. CDR3 amino acids: CASSALPGQYF. CDR3 sequence (DNA): TGTGCCAGCAGTGCTCTGCCCGGGCAGTACTTC. Full variable domain (remainder filled in from reference TRBV2 and TRBJ2-7): EPEVTQTPSHQVTQMGQEVILRCVPISNHLYFYWYRQILGQKVEFLVSFYNNEISEKSEIFDDQFSVERPDGSNFTLKIRSTKLEDSAMYFCASSALPGQYFGPGTRLTVT.

The rearrangement links TRBV5-6 to TRBJ1-5; D call uncertain. The V and J ends lost 4 bases and 6 bases respectively, with 14 bases between them. This CDR3 spans 14 amino acids. Germline loops: CDR1 SGHDT, CDR2 YYEEEE. CDR3: CASSLGIVSQPQHF. In DNA, the CDR3 is TGTGCCAGCAGCCTGGGGATCGTAAGTCAGCCCCAGCATTTT.

This chain connects TRBV2 to TRBJ2-1, with 9 bases that match TRBD1. Germline assignment: CDR1 SNHLY and CDR2 FYNNEI. V shed 8 bases and J 5 bases; nucleotides not matched to a gene: 7. The CDR3 consists of 14 residues. The DNA for the CDR3 is TGTGCCAGCCCGGACAGGGGCGGCCACAATGAGCAGTTCTTC. Protein sequence: CASPDRGGHNEQFF.

The rearrangement uses TRBV27 and TRBJ1-1; 8 positions agree with TRBD1. This CDR3 is built from 15 residues. The V and J ends lost 0 bases and 5 bases, in that order; junction bases with no gene match: 5. Germline V lookup: CDR1 MNHEY, CDR2 SMNVEV (reference sequence). The CDR3 loop is CASSLSGTGRTEAFF. The CDR3 nucleotides read TGTGCCAGCAGTTTATCCGGGACAGGACGTACTGAAGCTTTCTTT.

This clone was seen a handful of times. The chain employs TRBV10-3 and TRBJ2-2, with D unresolved. Per the germline V gene, CDR1 is ENHRY and CDR2 is SYGVKD. Between the trimmed V and J ends, which lost 10 bases and 0 bases, there was a span of 12 bases. The CDR3 is made up of 14 amino acids. The CDR3 sequence is CATGGATNTGELFF. The CDR3 nucleotides read TGTGCCACCGGTGGTGCGACGAACACCGGGGAGCTGTTTTTT.

The chain employs TRBV19 and TRBJ1-1; 10 bases are shared with TRBD1. The J segment lost 4 bases and the V segment lost 2 bases, leaving 7 bases of the junction unmatched. From germline, CDR1 is LNHDA and CDR2 SQIVND (reference sequence). The CDR3 spans 16 residues. CDR3 nucleotides: TGTGCCAGTAGTATAACCGGGACAGGGGCGGCCACTGAAGCTTTCTTT. It is translated as CASSITGTGAATEAFF. Full variable domain (rest looked up from reference TRBV19 and TRBJ1-1): DGGITQSPKYLFRKEGQNVTLSCEQNLNHDAMYWYRQDPGQGLRLIYYSQIVNDFQKGDIAEGYSVSREKKESFPLTVTSAQKNPTAFYLCASSITGTGAATEAFFGQGTRLTVV.

A few counts support this clone. The CDR3 loop reads CASSMGLAGELFF. The CDR3 nucleotides are TGTGCCAGTAGTATGGGACTAGCCGGGGAGCTGTTTTTT. The chain links TRBV19 to TRBJ2-2; TRBD2 matches at 8 bases. Trimming at V came to 3 bases and at J to 6 bases, leaving 0 bases not matched to a gene. This CDR3 contains 13 residues. Germline V gene sequence: CDR1 LNHDA, CDR2 SQIVND (reference sequence).

The V gene is TRBV27, the J gene TRBJ2-1; 10 bases match TRBD2. V lost 10 bases and J lost 2; bases outside the gene matches: 5. Per germline, CDR1 MNHEY and CDR2 SMNVEV (reference sequence). The CDR3 sequence is 14 residues long. CDR3 sequence reads: CATTSGIPYNEQFF. The CDR3 DNA follows: TGTGCCACTACTAGCGGGATTCCCTACAATGAGCAGTTCTTC.

The chain is built from TRBV6-1 and TRBJ1-2, with a weak D call TRBD1 (6 bases). This CDR3 is built from 14 residues. Deletions cut 1 base from V and 4 bases from J, with 10 bases between. The V gene's germline CDR1 is MNHNS and CDR2 SASEGT. In DNA form, the CDR3 reads TGTGCCAGCAGTGAAGGAGGGACATTCTATGGCTACACCTTC. Its translation is CASSEGGTFYGYTF.